This TCR beta chain was retrieved from a study of neurological immune-mediated disorders. Time point described: longitudinal time-point 3. TCRdb called the 5' RACE reads again in MiXCR, with one record for every CDR3 protein. Of more than 100,000 distinct CDR3 sequences detected, about 10% appear once; the ten largest clones hold approximately 3.3%. At least ten counts were recorded for this clonotype. This CDR3 has 13 residues. CDR1 and CDR2 (germline): KGHSH, LQKENI. The V gene lost 3 bases and the J gene lost 1 base, with 6 bases spanning the gap. The receptor was isolated from a female donor with HTLV-1-associated myelopathy (HAM/TSP). Sequenced material: PBMCs. The gene calls are TRBV18 and TRBJ2-5; D unresolved. The DNA of the CDR3 is TGTGCCAGCTCACCGGAGCGCCAAGAGACCCAGTACTTC. Its translation is CASSPERQETQYF.